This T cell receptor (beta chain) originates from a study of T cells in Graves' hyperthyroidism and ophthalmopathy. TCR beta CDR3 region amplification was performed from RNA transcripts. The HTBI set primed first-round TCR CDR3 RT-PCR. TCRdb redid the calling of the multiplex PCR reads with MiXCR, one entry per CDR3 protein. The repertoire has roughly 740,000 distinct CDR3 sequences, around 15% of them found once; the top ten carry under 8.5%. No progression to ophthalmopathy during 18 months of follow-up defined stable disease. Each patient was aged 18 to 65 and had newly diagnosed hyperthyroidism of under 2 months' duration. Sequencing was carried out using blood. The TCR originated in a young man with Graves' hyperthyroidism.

The CDR3 DNA reads as TGTGCCAGCAGCCAAGATGGGTACAGCGGGAGGCGGGCTTACGAGCAGTACTTC. Protein sequence: CASSQDGYSGRRAYEQYF. The J gene is TRBJ2-7, the V gene TRBV4-2; 9 bases fit TRBD2. Trimming at V came to 0 bases and at J to 4 bases, leaving 13 bases not matched to a gene. The V gene's germline CDR1 is LGHNA and CDR2 YNFKEQ. The CDR3 has 18 amino acids.